This T cell receptor beta chain was recovered during a study of cytomegalovirus exposure and HLA in healthy donors. Concerning this clone itself: The antigen remains unidentified.

V lost 5 bases to trimming and J lost 7 bases; unmatched junction nucleotides: 10. Germline values: CDR1 GTSNPN, CDR2 SVGIG (reference sequence). The CDR3 is 14 amino acids. Amplification used 60 Vbeta primers and 13 Jbeta primers. Clones were sequenced by immunoSEQ multiplex PCR, and TCRdb holds only the in-frame ones, with some missing. The sample holds about 90,000 clones, around 70% seen once. Findings and limits, study-wide: A later analysis reportedly found fewer N-insertions in an Asian-associated ancestry cluster than the roughly 700-donor mean. The authors judged a highly shared variant cluster likely a sequencing artifact.

The J gene is TRBJ2-7, the V gene TRBV30, with TRBD2 matching over 11 bases. This sequence originates from a woman aged 45 to 65 in good health and CMV-seropositive. Source material: PBMCs. CDR3 nucleotide sequence: TGTGCCTGGGGACTAGCGGGTGGGGGCGGGGAGCAGTACTTC. Translating gives CAWGLAGGGGEQYF.